The 32 T cell receptor beta chains listed next were all sequenced from one sample in a study of metastatic and nonmetastatic thyroid tumors. There were no patients who had received any treatment before thyroid surgery. TCRdb re-clonotyped the PCR reads through MiXCR. The sample lists tens of thousands of clones, more than 20% seen once, with approximately 14% in the top ten. The sample taken for sequencing was tumor tissue. These receptors all come from a female donor with papillary thyroid cancer or a benign thyroid nodule (not recorded which). Some clones in this sample may be carry-over from other donors' samples.

The V gene is TRBV20-1, the J gene TRBJ2-2, with 7 positions matching TRBD2. V trimming: 5 bases; J trimming: 5 bases; junction bases outside the gene matches: 11. CDR3 length: 15 residues. Germline lookup yields CDR1 DFQATT and CDR2 SNEGSKA (reference sequence). The CDR3 is CSAGSGSGWTGELFF. The CDR3 nucleotides read TGCAGTGCTGGGAGCGGTAGCGGGTGGACCGGGGAGCTGTTTTTT.

This clone has a handful of counts. V usage is TRBV19 and J usage is TRBJ2-7; maybe TRBD2 (5 bases). Trimming took off 5 bases at V and 2 bases at J, with 10 bases between the two ends. Germline V CDR1 and CDR2: LNHDA, SQIVND (reference sequence). CDR3 length: 13 amino acids. This CDR3 reads CASSFGLAYEQYF. The DNA of the CDR3 is TGTGCCAGTAGTTTTGGACTCGCCTACGAGCAGTACTTC.

This clone has a handful of counts. The V gene is TRBV6-1, the J gene TRBJ2-7; 8 bases map to TRBD1. The J segment lost 0 bases and the V segment lost 4 bases, leaving 2 bases of the junction unmatched. This CDR3 spans 14 amino acids. The germline V gene has CDR1 MNHNS and CDR2 SASEGT. The CDR3 sequence is CASSGGTGSYEQYF. DNA of the CDR3: TGTGCCAGCAGTGGAGGGACAGGCTCCTACGAGCAGTACTTC.

The chain links TRBV7-2 to TRBJ2-7; D ambiguous. V was clipped by 4 bases and J by 6 bases, with 13 bases between them. This CDR3 has 13 amino acids. Germline V gene data show CDR1 as SGHTA and CDR2 as FQGNSA. The CDR3: CASSYNKLGEQYF. The CDR3 DNA is TGTGCCAGCAGCTATAATAAACTGGGCGAGCAGTACTTC.

This clone rates as medium-sized. The chain links TRBV9 to TRBJ1-1; 7 nucleotides agree with TRBD1. Germline V CDR1 and CDR2: SGDLS, YYNGEE. This CDR3 region has 16 residues. J lost 0 bases, V lost 0 bases, and 5 bases had no gene match. CDR3 loop: CASSVEPTGVNTEAFF. The CDR3 region has the DNA TGTGCCAGCAGCGTAGAGCCTACAGGGGTGAACACTGAAGCTTTCTTT.

The chain carries TRBV27 and TRBJ2-7; 8 nucleotides agree with TRBD1. CDR3 length: 16 amino acids. V was pared by 0 bases and J by 3 bases, with 7 bases of the junction left unmatched. Germline CDR1 is MNHEY and CDR2 is SMNVEV (reference sequence). Here the CDR3 DNA reads TGTGCCAGCAGTTTATCTCGCAGGGGGCTAGACTACGAGCAGTACTTC. Its translation is CASSLSRRGLDYEQYF.

The gene calls are TRBV15 and TRBJ2-7; no clear D. CDR1 and CDR2 from the germline V gene are LNHNV and YYDKDF (reference sequence). The CDR3 is 13 amino acids. The germline V and J ends were trimmed by 1 base and 6 bases, with 10 bases remaining between them. CDR3 coding DNA: TGTGCCACCAGCAGAGGGGGTACCTCCGAGCAGTACTTC. It encodes CATSRGGTSEQYF.

This clone was detected only a few times. J is TRBJ2-7 and V is TRBV15, with TRBD2 as a possible D gene (6 bases). CDR1 LNHNV and CDR2 YYDKDF come from the germline V gene (reference sequence). V was trimmed by 0 bases and J by 0 bases, leaving 9 bases between them. This CDR3 spans 15 amino acids. Here the CDR3 reads CATSREGGSSYEQYF. The CDR3 region has the DNA TGTGCCACCAGCAGAGAGGGGGGAAGCTCCTACGAGCAGTACTTC.

The table lists this clone with a few counts. At one end the junction does not follow the germline gene, possibly because of a read error. The chain couples TRBV28 to TRBJ2-3, with 8 bases identical to TRBD2. Germline CDR1 reads MDHEN; CDR2 reads SYDVKM. The CDR3 has 17 residues. CDR3 nucleotide sequence: TGTGCCAGCGGTTTTGATCATGGCGGGGGGTCCGCAGATACGCAGTATTTT. This gives the protein CASGFDHGGGSADTQYF.

This clone was seen repeatedly, ten times or more. The chain links TRBV4-2 to TRBJ2-3; 12 nucleotides agree with TRBD2. The CDR3 totals 17 residues. In germline, CDR1 is LGHNA, CDR2 YNFKEQ. V lost 1 base and J lost 8; bases outside the gene matches: 10. The CDR3 is CASSQGGLAGEGVTQYF. The DNA of the CDR3 is TGTGCCAGCAGCCAAGGGGGACTAGCGGGTGAAGGGGTTACGCAGTATTTT.

This clone was detected ten times or more. V usage is TRBV30 and J usage is TRBJ2-5; D is undetermined. There are 13 residues in the CDR3. Per the germline V gene, CDR1 is GTSNPN and CDR2 is SVGIG (reference sequence). The ends were cut back, 7 bases at V and 1 base at J, with 13 bases in the middle. In DNA form, the CDR3 reads TGTGCCTTCCTACGACGGGCCCAAGAGACCCAGTACTTC. Residues: CAFLRRAQETQYF.

This clone was found many times. This chain links TRBV5-1 with TRBJ2-1, with D possibly being TRBD1 (5 bases). V was shortened by 0 bases and J by 8 bases, with 6 bases between the two germline ends. Germline assignment: CDR1 SGHRS and CDR2 YFSETQ. This CDR3 comprises 12 residues. The CDR3 region is CASSLGGYEQFF. DNA for the CDR3: TGCGCCAGCAGCTTGGGGGGCTATGAGCAGTTCTTC.

A note on this clone: Other DNA variants within this sample encode the same CDR3. The rearrangement links TRBV5-1 to TRBJ2-7, with TRBD2 matching 13 bases. The CDR3 runs 17 residues. The germline V gene has CDR1 SGHRS and CDR2 YFSETQ. V gave up 5 bases and J gave up 0 bases; unmatched junction bases: 8. Here the CDR3 reads CASSLGLAGAFSYEQYF. CDR3 DNA sequence: TGCGCCAGCAGTCTCGGACTAGCGGGAGCCTTCTCCTACGAGCAGTACTTC.

This clone was counted at least ten times. The V call is TRBV6-1, the J call TRBJ2-1; D possibly corresponds to TRBD2 (6 bases). Trimming left V 8 bases short and J 2 bases short, with 7 bases between. The CDR3 contains 12 residues. Germline loops: CDR1 MNHNS, CDR2 SASEGT. CDR3 coding DNA: TGTGCCAGCGGGGGGACCTACAATGAGCAGTTCTTC. It specifies CASGGTYNEQFF.

In this sample, this clone is medium-sized. The chain links TRBV11-2 to TRBJ2-7, with D unresolved. The V gene's germline CDR1 is SGHAT and CDR2 FQNNGV. Trimming took 5 bases from V and 3 from J, leaving 11 bases between them. The CDR3 runs to 13 residues. CDR3 loop: CASSLSGYYEQYF. The CDR3 bases are TGTGCCAGCAGCCTAAGTGGGTACTACGAGCAGTACTTC.

This clone turned up a few times. CDR3 sequence (DNA): TGTGCCAGCAGTGACTCGACTAGCGGGAACACCGGGGAGCTGTTTTTT. It is translated as CASSDSTSGNTGELFF. The chain joins TRBV6-4 to TRBJ2-2, with 9 bases fitting TRBD2. Trimming removed 0 bases from V and 1 base from J; junction bases left unmatched: 0. In germline, CDR1 is MRHNA, CDR2 SNTAGT. The CDR3 contains 16 residues.

This chain joins TRBV12-5 and TRBJ1-2; no definite D call. With 2 bases removed from V and 2 bases from J, the gap between germline ends came to 9 bases. Germline V gives CDR1 LGHNT, CDR2 FRNRAP. This CDR3 comprises 14 residues. CDR3 protein: CASGLTPNNYGYTF. DNA of the CDR3: TGTGCTAGTGGTTTGACACCGAACAACTATGGCTACACCTTC.

In its sample, this clone was seen a few times. This chain connects TRBV2 to TRBJ1-1; 11 nucleotides agree with TRBD1. V gave up 4 bases and J gave up 3 bases; unmatched junction bases: 10. This CDR3 is 17 amino acids long. Germline CDR1 SNHLY, CDR2 FYNNEI. Written as DNA, the CDR3 is TGTGCCAGCAGTGGGAGGACAGGGGGCTTTCGGGACACTGAAGCTTTCTTT. This codes for CASSGRTGGFRDTEAFF.

In this sample, this clone turned up many times. V usage is TRBV18 and J usage is TRBJ2-2, with 7 nucleotides matching TRBD2. Germline-derived CDR1 and CDR2 are KGHSH and LQKENI. V was clipped by 2 bases and J by 0 bases; unmatched bases: 6. The CDR3 has 17 residues. This CDR3 is CASSPGLRESNTGELFF. CDR3 in DNA: TGTGCCAGCTCACCAGGACTGCGGGAGTCGAACACCGGGGAGCTGTTTTTT. Complete variable domain (other parts from reference TRBV18 and TRBJ2-2): NAGVMQNPRHLVRRRGQEARLRCSPMKGHSHVYWYRQLPEEGLKFMVYLQKENIIDESGMPKERFSAEFPKEGPSILRIQQVVRGDSAAYFCASSPGLRESNTGELFFGEGSRLTVL.

This clone has a single count. The rearrangement uses TRBV9 and TRBJ2-1; 7 bases align to TRBD2. The junction had 4 bases not matched to a gene; V was cut back by 0 bases and J by 4 bases. Germline CDR1 SGDLS, CDR2 YYNGEE. This CDR3 is 15 amino acids long. The CDR3 is CASSVAAGEYNEQFF. CDR3 nucleotides: TGTGCCAGCAGCGTAGCCGCGGGGGAGTACAATGAGCAGTTCTTC.

This clone showed up many times. CDR3 DNA: TGCAGTGCTAGATCGACTAGCGGGCTCTACGAGCAGTACTTC. This sequence encodes CSARSTSGLYEQYF. The rearrangement joins TRBV20-1 to TRBJ2-7; 10 bases line up with TRBD2. This CDR3 has 14 amino acids. Trimming removed 2 bases from V and 3 bases from J; junction bases left unmatched: 4. Germline lookup yields CDR1 DFQATT and CDR2 SNEGSKA (reference sequence).

The rearrangement uses TRBV7-2 and TRBJ2-7, with D possibly matching TRBD2 (6 bases). Trimming shortened V by 2 bases and J by 5 bases, and 10 bases separated the two germline ends. CDR3 length: 13 residues. Germline CDR1 reads SGHTA; CDR2 reads FQGNSA. The CDR3: CASSLRLDNEQYF. The CDR3 nucleotides are TGTGCCAGCAGCTTAAGACTAGACAACGAGCAGTACTTC.

The sample holds many counts of this clone. The chain uses TRBV2 and TRBJ2-7, with D hard to call. Germline CDR1 reads SNHLY; CDR2 reads FYNNEI. This CDR3 is 12 amino acids long. V lost 3 bases and J 4 bases, leaving 7 bases between the germline ends. CDR3 DNA: TGTGCCAGCAGTGAGGTCCCTTACGAGCAGTACTTC. Its protein is CASSEVPYEQYF.

This clone has just a few counts. The chain has TRBV6-1 and TRBJ2-2, with a weak D call TRBD2 (5 bases). Germline V CDR1 and CDR2: MNHNS, SASEGT. V shed 5 bases and J shed 9 bases, with 22 bases lying between them. The CDR3 length is 16 residues. As DNA, the CDR3 is TGTGCCAGCAGTACCCGGCCTCGGGAAGGCAGCCGGGAGCTGTTTTTT. This codes for CASSTRPREGSRELFF.

Only a few counts were recorded for this clone. One junction end disagrees with the germline gene, perhaps due to a read error. This rearrangement joins TRBV6-2 or TRBV6-3 to TRBJ2-7, with TRBD2 identical over 9 bases. The CDR3 spans 14 residues. CDR1 is MNHEY and CDR2 is SVGEGT in the germline V gene. The CDR3 sequence: CASIYQREEDEQYF. For the CDR3, the DNA is TGTGCCAGCATTTACCAGCGGGAGGAGGATGAGCAGTACTTC.

This clone is judged large. This rearrangement joins TRBV28 to TRBJ1-2, with D perhaps matching TRBD1 (6 bases). The CDR3 runs 13 residues. V was shortened by 5 bases and J by 4 bases, with 11 bases between the two germline ends. Germline-derived CDR1 and CDR2 are MDHEN and SYDVKM. CDR3 residues: CASSLRGGYGYTF. CDR3 nucleotides: TGTGCCAGCAGTCTCAGGGGTGGCTATGGCTACACCTTC.

This clone was counted at least ten times. This chain uses TRBV27 with TRBJ2-1; the D is unclear. The CDR3 is made up of 14 amino acids. V lost 5 bases to trimming and J lost 10 bases, with 18 bases between them. Germline loops: CDR1 MNHEY, CDR2 SMNVEV (reference sequence). CDR3 loop: CASSPHVSASEQFF. CDR3 DNA: TGTGCCAGCAGTCCCCACGTGAGCGCAAGCGAGCAGTTCTTC.

The gene calls are TRBV28 and TRBJ2-1, with 7 nucleotides matching TRBD1. Germline V CDR1 and CDR2: MDHEN, SYDVKM. The CDR3 is 17 residues long. With 3 bases clipped from V and 5 bases from J, the junction kept 13 bases outside the gene matches. The CDR3 loop reads CASSLTPRTGRNNEQFF. The CDR3, as DNA: TGTGCCAGCAGTTTGACACCCCGGACAGGTAGAAACAATGAGCAGTTCTTC.

The chain is built from TRBV7-3 and TRBJ2-3; D gene uncertain. V gave up 1 base and J gave up 5 bases, with 10 bases separating them. Germline values: CDR1 SGHTA, CDR2 FQGTGA. The CDR3 is 14 residues long. The CDR3 loop is CASSLKGWVDTQYF. CDR3 bases: TGTGCCAGCAGCTTAAAGGGTTGGGTAGATACGCAGTATTTT.

This clone turned up a few times. This may be a read error: a much more frequent sequence differs by one nucleotide. This chain joins TRBV7-2 and TRBJ1-5; D ambiguous. CDR3 length: 14 amino acids. Germline V CDR1 and CDR2: SGHTA, FQGNSA. The CDR3 is CAGSLFQINQPQHF. The DNA of the CDR3 is TGTGCCGGCAGCTTATTCCAGATCAATCAGCCCCAGCATTTT.

The chain joins TRBV7-6 to TRBJ1-3; TRBD1 agrees at 9 bases. The CDR3 has 16 amino acids. Germline CDR1 SGHVS, CDR2 FNYEAQ. V trimming: 3 bases; J trimming: 1 base; junction bases outside the gene matches: 4. CDR3 nucleotide sequence: TGTGCCAGCAGCTTTCGTGGGACAGGGTCTGGAAACACCATATATTTT. This gives the protein CASSFRGTGSGNTIYF.

In its sample, this clone was seen many times. V gene TRBV2 combines with J gene TRBJ2-5; no clear D. The CDR3 is made up of 11 amino acids. Looked up from germline, CDR1 is SNHLY and CDR2 is FYNNEI. V lost 7 bases and J lost 5, with 8 bases in between. CDR3 coding DNA: TGTGCCAGCAACCAAGGGGAGACCCAGTACTTC. As protein: CASNQGETQYF.